This TCR beta chain is from a study of PD-1 blockade in classical Hodgkin lymphoma. At the level of the study: Administration of nivolumab to patients was at 3 mg/kg intravenously every 2 weeks.

Study-level results: For complete responders, baseline diversity was comparable to that of newly diagnosed patients. By cycle point C4D1, TCR diversity had risen significantly in CD4+ cells (but not CD8+ cells).

This CDR3 contains 17 residues. From germline, CDR1 is SGHVS and CDR2 FQNEAQ. The V gene end was trimmed by 0 bases and the J gene end by 2 bases; junction bases not matched to a gene: 6. Repertoires were generated with immunoSEQ multiplex PCR, while TCRdb's copy carries only in-frame clones and drops some. The sample consists of about 61,000 clones, about 85% of them appearing once. Time point specified: cycle 4 day 1 (C4D1), after around six weeks of nivolumab. Patients all relapsed after autologous stem cell transplantation, and there was variation in brentuximab vedotin exposure. Regarding this clone: Its specificity is unknown.

The gene calls are TRBV7-8 and TRBJ2-7; TRBD2 agrees at 11 bases. The sample was peripheral blood mononuclear cells (PBMCs), taken before the fourth cycle of nivolumab. The receptor was derived from a human donor with classical Hodgkin lymphoma. DNA for the CDR3: TGTGCCAGCAGCTTAGCGGTTTCTAGCGGGGGGACCTACGAGCAGTACTTC. Its protein product is CASSLAVSSGGTYEQYF.